Presented here are 4 T cell receptor beta chains from one specimen sequenced in a study of shared clonotypes between healthy human individuals. Profiled with immunoSEQ multiplex PCR; TCRdb holds only in-frame clones, not every one. The sample comprises hundreds of thousands of clones, under 80% of which are singletons, and roughly 1.7% rests with the top ten. Sequenced: memory CD4+ T cells sorted from blood. As to subset: CD45RA-negative fraction. These receptor sequences come from a woman aged 25 to 39 in good health.

CDR3 in amino acids: CASSLGGRLTEGEKLFF. In DNA, the CDR3 is TGTGCCAGCAGCCTTGGAGGCAGGTTAACGGAGGGTGAAAAACTGTTTTTT. V is TRBV4-2 and J is TRBJ1-4; D is uncertain. Trimming took 4 bases from V and 7 from J, leaving 22 bases between them. The germline V gene encodes CDR1 LGHNA and CDR2 YNFKEQ. The CDR3 consists of 17 residues.

The chain is built from TRBV29-1 and TRBJ2-5; possibly TRBD2 for D (5 bases). Germline assignment: CDR1 SQVTM and CDR2 ANQGSEA. This CDR3 comprises 12 residues. This CDR3 reads CSGRRDQETQYF. The DNA for the CDR3 is TGCAGTGGTAGGCGGGACCAAGAGACCCAGTACTTC.

The CDR3 here is CASSIGTHRHEKLFF. The DNA of the CDR3 is TGTGCCAGTAGTATCGGGACCCACAGACATGAAAAACTGTTTTTT. The chain links TRBV19 to TRBJ1-4; perhaps TRBD1 as D (5 bases). This CDR3 contains 15 residues. Germline V gives CDR1 LNHDA, CDR2 SQIVND (reference sequence). Trimming removed 3 bases from V and 6 bases from J, with 14 bases in between.

This clone was observed a few times. The V gene is TRBV11-2, the J gene TRBJ1-2; D ambiguous. CDR1 and CDR2 from the germline V gene are SGHAT and FQNNGV. This CDR3 is built from 15 residues. Trimming pared 4 bases from V and 0 bases from J, leaving 12 bases between. Written as DNA, the CDR3 is TGTGCCAGCAGCTCCCGAGAGGCAGCTAACTATGGCTACACCTTC. Translation gives CASSSREAANYGYTF.